The entry below describes one T cell receptor beta chain. V gave up 6 bases and J gave up 4 bases; unmatched junction bases: 5. Germline assignment: CDR1 GTSNPN and CDR2 SVGIG (reference sequence). CDR3 length: 13 residues. This sample was taken from a study of control samples from healthy donors and cancer patients. Repertoires were generated with immunoSEQ multiplex PCR, while TCRdb's copy carries only in-frame clones and drops some. The sample contains about 74,000 clones, approximately 91% of which appear only once. The source of this sequence is a woman between 45 and 65 years old in good health. The genes are TRBV30 and TRBJ2-3; TRBD1 matches 9 bases. The sample was blood. CDR3 bases: TGTGCCTGCTCTTGGGACAGGGCAGATACGCAGTATTTT. It translates to CACSWDRADTQYF.